This T cell receptor (beta chain) is from a study of long-term antiretroviral therapy in people with HIV. Study background: Some samples came about a decade before the 2015 immediate-ART recommendation, and these were the earliest.

Comments on this clone: The antigen remains unidentified.

Study-level findings and limits: Following ART, diversity rose but still fell short of transplant donor controls.

The assay, immunoSEQ v3.0, was run at survey level. Assay: immunoSEQ multiplex PCR; the TCRdb copy retains only in-frame clones and omits some. The sample yields some 14,000 clones, 70% to 85% seen once. Each HIV-infected participant was given treatment in the United States. Amounts of roughly 1-11 million cryopreserved PBMC were held in the samples before DNA extraction. The sample consisted of unsorted PBMCs, taken just before starting antiretroviral therapy. This receptor was obtained from a man aged 40-55 years with HIV.

CDR3 DNA sequence: TGCAGCGGTCAAAACAATGAGCAGTTCTTC. Amino acids: CSGQNNEQFF. The rearrangement links TRBV29-1 to TRBJ2-1; D not resolved. Germline V gene sequence: CDR1 SQVTM, CDR2 ANQGSEA. Trimming cost V 7 bases and J 5 bases, with 6 bases left between them. There are 10 residues in the CDR3.